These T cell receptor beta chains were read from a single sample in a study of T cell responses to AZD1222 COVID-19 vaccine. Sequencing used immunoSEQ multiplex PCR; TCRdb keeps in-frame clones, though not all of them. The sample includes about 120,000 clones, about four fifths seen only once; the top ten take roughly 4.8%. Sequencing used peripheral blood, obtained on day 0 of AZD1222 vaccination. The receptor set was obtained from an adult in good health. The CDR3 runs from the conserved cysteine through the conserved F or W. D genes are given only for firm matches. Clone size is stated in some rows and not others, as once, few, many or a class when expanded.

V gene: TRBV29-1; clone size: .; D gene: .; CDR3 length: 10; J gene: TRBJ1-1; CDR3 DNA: TGCAGCGTTGACGAGCTCGGGGCTTTCTTT; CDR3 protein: CSVDELGAFF
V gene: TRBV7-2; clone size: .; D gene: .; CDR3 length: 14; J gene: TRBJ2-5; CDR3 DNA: TGTGCCAGCAGCGTCGGGACTTCCCAAGAGACCCAGTACTTC; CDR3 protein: CASSVGTSQETQYF
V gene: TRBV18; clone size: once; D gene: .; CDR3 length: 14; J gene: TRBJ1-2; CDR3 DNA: TGTGCCAGCTCCCCCGCGGGAGGAGGTCATGGCTACACCTTC; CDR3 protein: CASSPAGGGHGYTF
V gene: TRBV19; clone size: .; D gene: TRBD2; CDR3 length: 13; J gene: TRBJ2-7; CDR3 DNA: TGTGCCAGTAGTATCGCTAGCGGCTACGAGCAGTACTTC; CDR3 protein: CASSIASGYEQYF
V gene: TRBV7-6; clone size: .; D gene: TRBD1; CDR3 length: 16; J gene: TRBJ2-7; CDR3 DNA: TGTGCCAGCAGCCTCCAGACAGGGGCAGGGTACTACGAGCAGTACTTC; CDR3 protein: CASSLQTGAGYYEQYF
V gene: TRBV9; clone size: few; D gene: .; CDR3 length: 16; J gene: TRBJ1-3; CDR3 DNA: TGTGCCAGCACCCGGGAGGGGAGGTCCTCTGGAAACACCATATATTTT; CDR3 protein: CASTREGRSSGNTIYF
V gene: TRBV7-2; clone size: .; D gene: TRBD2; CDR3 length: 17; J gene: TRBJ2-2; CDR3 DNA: TGTGCCAGCAGCTCGCGGGCGGGGGGCGCGAACACCGGGGAGCTGTTTTTT; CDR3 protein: CASSSRAGGANTGELFF
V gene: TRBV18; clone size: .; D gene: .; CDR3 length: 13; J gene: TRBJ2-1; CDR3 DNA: TGTGCCAGCTCACCGGGGGGCTACAATGAGCAGTTCTTC; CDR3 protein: CASSPGGYNEQFF
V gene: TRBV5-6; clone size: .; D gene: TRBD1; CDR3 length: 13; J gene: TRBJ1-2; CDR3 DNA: TGTGCCAGCAGGAACACAGGGGGGTGGGGCTACACCTTC; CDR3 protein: CASRNTGGWGYTF
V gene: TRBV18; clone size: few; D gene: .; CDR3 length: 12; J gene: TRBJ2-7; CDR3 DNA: TGTGCCAGCTCACCAGGCATGAACGAGCAGTACTTC; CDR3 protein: CASSPGMNEQYF
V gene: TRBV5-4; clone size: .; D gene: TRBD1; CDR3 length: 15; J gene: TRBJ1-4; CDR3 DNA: TGTGCCAGCAGCCTGGGTGGGACAGGGAAGGAAAAACTGTTTTTT; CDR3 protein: CASSLGGTGKEKLFF
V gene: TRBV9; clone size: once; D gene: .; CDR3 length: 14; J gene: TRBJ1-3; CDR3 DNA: TGTGCCAGCAGCGCCAGGCCAGGTGGAAACACCATATATTTT; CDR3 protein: CASSARPGGNTIYF
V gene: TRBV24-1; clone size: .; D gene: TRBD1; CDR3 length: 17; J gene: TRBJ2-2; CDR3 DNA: TGTGCCACCAGTGATTTGCGTGACAGGGGCAGGACCGGGGAGCTGTTTTTT; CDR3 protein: CATSDLRDRGRTGELFF
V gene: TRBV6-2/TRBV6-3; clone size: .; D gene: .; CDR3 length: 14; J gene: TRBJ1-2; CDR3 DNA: TGTGCCAGCAGTTACCGGTCCACTAACTATGGCTACACCTTC; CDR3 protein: CASSYRSTNYGYTF
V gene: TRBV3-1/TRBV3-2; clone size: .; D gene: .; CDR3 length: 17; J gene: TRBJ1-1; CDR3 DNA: TGTGCCAGCAGCCAAGAGGGGCTACAGGGATGGGGAACTGAAGCTTTCTTT; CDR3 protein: CASSQEGLQGWGTEAFF
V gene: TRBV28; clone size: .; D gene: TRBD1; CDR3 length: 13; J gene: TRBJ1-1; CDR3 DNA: TGTGCCAGCGGTCGGGACAGGGGCTCACGGGCTTTCTTT; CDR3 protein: CASGRDRGSRAFF
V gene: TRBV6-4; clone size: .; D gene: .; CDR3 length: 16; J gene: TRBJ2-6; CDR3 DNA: TGTGCCAGCAGTGATGGGTATAGGGCTGGGGCCAACGTCCTGACTTTC; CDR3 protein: CASSDGYRAGANVLTF
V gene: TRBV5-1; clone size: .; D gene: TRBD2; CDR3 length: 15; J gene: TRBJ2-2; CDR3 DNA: TGCGCCAGCAGCTTGCCGGGAGGTAGCACCGGGGAGCTGTTTTTT; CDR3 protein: CASSLPGGSTGELFF
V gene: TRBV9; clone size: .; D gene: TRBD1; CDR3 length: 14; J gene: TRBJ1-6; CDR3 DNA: TGTGCCAGCAGCCCGGGACAGATTAATTCACCCCTCCACTTT; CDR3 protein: CASSPGQINSPLHF
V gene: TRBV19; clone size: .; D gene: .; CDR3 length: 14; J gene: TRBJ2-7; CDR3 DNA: TGTGCCAGTAGGGGGACTGTATCACCCAACGAGCAGTACTTC; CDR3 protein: CASRGTVSPNEQYF
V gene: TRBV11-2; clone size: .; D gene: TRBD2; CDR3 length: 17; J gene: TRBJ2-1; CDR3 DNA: TGTGCCAGCAGCCCCCGATTAGCGGGAAGGGGAACAACCCGCCAGTTCTTC; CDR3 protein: CASSPRLAGRGTTRQFF
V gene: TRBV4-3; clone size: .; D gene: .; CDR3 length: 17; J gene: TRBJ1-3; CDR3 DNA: TGCGCCAGCAGAGGGTCTGACAGGTCTGCGGGGGGAAACACCATATATTTT; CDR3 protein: CASRGSDRSAGGNTIYF